Sequencing of this T cell receptor (beta chain) was carried out in a study of T cell changes during pregnancy in multiple sclerosis. The repertoire was sequenced with immunoSEQ multiplex PCR; TCRdb's copy has only in-frame clones and lacks some. The sample yields 50,000 or so clones, approximately 94% seen once. This material consisted of CD4+ T cells from peripheral blood mononuclear cells, taken before pregnancy. This clonotype originated in a female donor with multiple sclerosis, enrolled in a pregnancy study.

The CDR3 reads CASSFDRTGNEQYF. In DNA form, the CDR3 reads TGTGCCAGCAGTTTCGATAGGACAGGCAACGAGCAGTACTTC. The chain uses TRBV28 and TRBJ2-7, with 7 bases identical to TRBD1. V was clipped by 3 bases and J by 5 bases; unmatched bases: 7. Germline assignment: CDR1 MDHEN and CDR2 SYDVKM. This CDR3 is built from 14 residues.